This T cell receptor beta chain emerged from a study of lymphopenia after photon versus proton radiotherapy. TCRdb keeps only in-frame clones here, not all; method: immunoSEQ multiplex PCR. Of 37,000 or so clones in the sample, more than 70% were seen once. Notes on this clone: Its antigen is unidentified.

Study findings and constraints: Only patients who died were analyzed for survival; proton advantage is unproven. After the lymphocyte nadir, photon-treated repertoires showed oligoclonal expansion, especially of CD8+ Temra cells.

The J segment lost 0 bases and the V segment lost 2 bases, leaving 2 bases of the junction unmatched. This CDR3 is 16 amino acids long. CDR1 MNHNS and CDR2 SASEGT come from the germline V gene. The rearrangement joins TRBV6-1 to TRBJ2-3; 10 bases are a match to TRBD2. This receptor was taken from a man aged 45-65 years with gastric cancer. The specimen was peripheral blood, collected from a patient treated with photon-based radiotherapy. The CDR3 here is CASSEHSGRSTDTQYF. The CDR3 coding sequence is TGTGCCAGCAGTGAACATAGCGGGAGGAGCACAGATACGCAGTATTTT.